This TCR beta chain comes out of a study of T cell repertoires in cytomegalovirus infection. At the level of the study: Recently described HLA-C-restricted plus well-studied HLA-B-restricted CMV epitopes were used. Public TCR beta signatures marked donors with CMV infection and the matching HLA. Regarding the study as a whole: HLA-C-restricted CMV-specific TCR beta clonotypes prevailed in the ex vivo response. Identification of carriers of CMV plus the relevant HLA was achieved through cumulative public TCR beta family frequency.

TCRdb fed the reads into MiXCR, producing one record per CDR3 protein. Here the sample spans more than 75,000 distinct CDR3 sequences, approximately 30% being singletons. Deletions cut 6 bases from V and 0 bases from J, with 15 bases between. The CDR3 extends over 16 amino acids. Germline CDR1 MNHNS, CDR2 SASEGT. Remarks on this clonotype: The antigen is unknown.

The chain uses TRBV6-1 and TRBJ1-5; D unresolved. The source was CD8+ T cells from cultured PBMCs, collected from culture after CMV antigen stimulation. This clonotype was sampled from a human donor in good health (CMV status not recorded). Some clones in this sample may be carry-over from other donors' samples. CDR3 region: CASRLTETYSNQPQHF. The CDR3 DNA reads as TGTGCCAGCAGGCTCACGGAAACCTATAGCAATCAGCCCCAGCATTTT.